The rows below give T cell receptor beta chains drawn from one sample of a study of blood T cell repertoires in COVID-19. The protocol was immunoSEQ multiplex PCR, while the TCRdb copy is restricted to in-frame clones and leaves out a portion. The data show about 200,000 clones, with approximately 80% seen just once and around 6.9% held by the top ten. Material: peripheral blood. All receptors come from a human donor with acute or convalescent COVID-19. The donor label of this sample is uncertain. Each CDR3 is given with its conserved first and last residue. The D gene is left open where the match is weak. Expanded clones are given a class, and other clones once, few, many or no size at all.

v_gene	abundance	j_gene	len	d_gene	CDR3aa	CDR3nt
TRBV7-9	-	TRBJ1-2	13	TRBD1	CASRRDSAYGYTF	TGTGCCAGCAGGAGGGACAGCGCGTATGGCTACACCTTC
TRBV30	few	TRBJ1-1	15	TRBD1	CAWTDAGGTAFEAFF	TGTGCCTGGACTGATGCAGGGGGGACAGCTTTTGAAGCTTTCTTT
TRBV27	-	TRBJ2-1	16	-	CASRPLLLRSYNEQFF	TGTGCCAGCAGGCCCTTGTTACTCCGCTCCTACAATGAGCAGTTCTTC
TRBV6-2/TRBV6-3	few	TRBJ2-7	15	TRBD2	CASSTRREGSYEQYF	TGTGCCAGCAGTACCCGACGGGAGGGATCCTACGAGCAGTACTTC
TRBV7-9	-	TRBJ2-7	15	-	CASSLVTGLTYEQYF	TGTGCCAGCAGCTTAGTCACAGGGCTTACGTACGAGCAGTACTTC
TRBV6-1	-	TRBJ2-7	16	TRBD2	CASSEASGTRVYEQYF	TGTGCCAGCAGTGAAGCTAGCGGGACTAGGGTGTACGAGCAGTACTTC
TRBV7-2	-	TRBJ2-7	14	TRBD2	CASSLAGGKDEQYF	TGTGCCAGCAGCTTGGCGGGAGGTAAGGATGAGCAGTACTTC
TRBV7-9	-	TRBJ2-1	19	TRBD2	CASSLVGGANSFSYNEQFF	TGTGCCAGCAGCTTAGTGGGAGGGGCGAACTCTTTTTCCTACAATGAGCAGTTCTTC
TRBV7-9	-	TRBJ2-7	12	-	CASSLDGAREYF	TGTGCCAGCAGCTTAGACGGCGCGCGGGAGTACTTC
TRBV7-6	few	TRBJ2-1	15	TRBD2	CASSLSLAGGNEQFF	TGTGCCAGCAGCTTATCCCTAGCGGGAGGGAATGAGCAGTTCTTC
TRBV21-1	-	TRBJ1-4	20	-	CASSKARDQGADGNNEKLFF	TGTGCCAGCAGCAAAGCCCGGGATCAGGGGGCAGATGGGAATAATGAAAAACTGTTTTTT
TRBV5-4	-	TRBJ2-1	19	TRBD2	CASSLGSGLAGQSYNEQFF	TGTGCCAGCAGCTTGGGATCGGGACTAGCGGGACAGTCCTACAATGAGCAGTTCTTC
TRBV19	-	TRBJ1-1	13	-	CASTDSPNTEAFF	TGTGCCAGTACAGACAGCCCGAACACTGAAGCTTTCTTT
TRBV28	-	TRBJ2-5	17	TRBD1	CASSLSGRQGARETQYF	TGTGCCAGCAGTTTATCCGGGCGACAGGGGGCGAGAGAGACCCAGTACTTC